Below are 24 T cell receptor beta chains sequenced from a single sample in a study of identical twins. One entry per CDR3 protein, called by TCRdb with MiXCR from the 5' RACE reads. The sample lists approximately 530,000 distinct CDR3 sequences, around 24% seen once, with around 0.48% in the top ten. This sample was also put to use in a study of yellow fever vaccine responses in identical twins.

The sequenced sample was CD4+ T cells sorted from blood. All receptors come from a woman under 30 in good health.

CDR3 coding DNA: TGTGCCAGCAGCAGAGCGCCGGGACAGGGTATGAACACTGAAGCTTTCTTT. Translation: CASSRAPGQGMNTEAFF. V usage is TRBV7-2 and J usage is TRBJ1-1; 9 nucleotides agree with TRBD1. The CDR3 runs to 17 residues. Germline loops: CDR1 SGHTA, CDR2 FQGNSA. V lost 5 bases and J lost 0; bases outside the gene matches: 10.

This clonotype was counted only a few times. This chain uses TRBV12-3 or TRBV12-4 with TRBJ2-3; D might be TRBD1 or TRBD2, each matching 5 bases. The CDR3 extends over 15 amino acids. Trimming pared 5 bases from V and 2 bases from J, leaving 14 bases between. This CDR3 reads CASSAPGALTDTQYF. CDR3 nucleotides: TGTGCCAGCAGTGCCCCCGGGGCACTCACAGATACGCAGTATTTT.

The chain has TRBV5-1 and TRBJ1-2; perhaps TRBD1 as D (5 bases). CDR1 and CDR2 (germline): SGHRS, YFSETQ. V was pared by 5 bases and J by 6 bases, with 20 bases between. The CDR3 contains 15 residues. CDR3 nucleotides: TGCGCCAGCAGAGGATCTACGGGACCCGGTCATGGCTACACCTTC. As protein: CASRGSTGPGHGYTF.

This clonotype was observed a few times. The CDR3: CASRLGGSTGELFF. The CDR3 DNA sequence: TGCGCCAGCCGCCTGGGGGGTTCCACCGGGGAGCTGTTTTTT. The chain has TRBV10-2 and TRBJ2-2; a possible D gene is TRBD2 (6 bases). V was shortened by 8 bases and J by 4 bases, with 14 bases between the two germline ends. This CDR3 is 14 amino acids long. Germline V gene data show CDR1 as WSHSY and CDR2 as SAAADI.

This sequence joins TRBV6-2 or TRBV6-3 and TRBJ2-1; 10 nucleotides match TRBD1. The V gene end was trimmed by 7 bases and the J gene end by 4 bases; junction bases not matched to a gene: 4. Germline assignment: CDR1 MNHEY and CDR2 SVGEGT. The CDR3 has 14 amino acids. This CDR3 reads CASNQGQGYNEQFF. In DNA form, the CDR3 reads TGTGCCAGCAACCAGGGACAGGGGTACAATGAGCAGTTCTTC.

The rearrangement links TRBV5-5 to TRBJ1-5; D possibly corresponds to TRBD1 (5 bases). Deletions cut 1 base from V and 1 base from J, with 12 bases between. Germline lookup yields CDR1 SGHKS and CDR2 YYEKEE (reference sequence). This CDR3 region has 16 residues. The CDR3 spells CASSLFQGVSNQPQHF. The DNA of the CDR3 is TGTGCCAGCAGCTTGTTTCAGGGTGTAAGCAATCAGCCCCAGCATTTT. The whole variable domain, remainder taken from reference TRBV5-5 and TRBJ1-5, is DAGVTQSPTHLIKTRGQQVTLRCSPISGHKSVSWYQQVLGQGPQFIFQYYEKEERGRGNFPDRFSARQFPNYSSELNVNALLLGDSALYLCASSLFQGVSNQPQHFGDGTRLSIL.

The table lists this clonotype with a few counts. This rearrangement joins TRBV20-1 to TRBJ2-5, with D tentatively TRBD1 or TRBD2 (5 bases each). Germline lookup yields CDR1 DFQATT and CDR2 SNEGSKA (reference sequence). V dropped 3 bases and J dropped 0 bases, with 8 bases sitting between them. This CDR3 has 13 residues. The CDR3 bases are TGCAGTGCTAGCGGGACGTACCAAGAGACCCAGTACTTC. Its translation is CSASGTYQETQYF.

The chain uses TRBV6-6 and TRBJ2-1; D ambiguous. The ends were cut back, 7 bases at V and 6 bases at J, with 13 bases in the middle. The V gene's germline CDR1 is MNHNY and CDR2 SVGAGI (reference sequence). The CDR3 contains 13 residues. The CDR3 region has the DNA TGTGCCAGCACCGCGGACGGCTCCAATGAGCAGTTCTTC. As protein: CASTADGSNEQFF.

The rearrangement joins TRBV20-1 to TRBJ2-5; 14 bases agree with TRBD2. V lost 6 bases and J lost 4; bases outside the gene matches: 7. There are 15 residues in the CDR3. Germline V lookup: CDR1 DFQATT, CDR2 SNEGSKA (reference sequence). The CDR3 DNA reads as TGCAGTGCCCTAAGACTAGCGGGAGGGCCAGAGACCCAGTACTTC. It is translated as CSALRLAGGPETQYF.

This chain joins TRBV7-3 and TRBJ2-5; D possibly corresponds to TRBD2 (6 bases). This CDR3 spans 13 amino acids. Germline CDR1 is SGHTA and CDR2 is FQGTGA. V lost 4 bases and J 3 bases, leaving 9 bases between the germline ends. CDR3 bases: TGTGCCAGCAGCTACATAGCGGAAGAGACCCAGTACTTC. The encoded protein is CASSYIAEETQYF.

The chain links TRBV5-1 to TRBJ2-3; 13 bases match TRBD2. CDR3 length: 20 residues. Germline CDR1 is SGHRS and CDR2 is YFSETQ. With 5 bases clipped from V and 0 bases from J, the junction kept 15 bases outside the gene matches. CDR3 coding DNA: TGCGCCAGCAGTTTCCGACTAGCGGGGGGCCTGGCAGAAAGCACAGATACGCAGTATTTT. Protein: CASSFRLAGGLAESTDTQYF.

The sample holds a few counts of this clonotype. V gene TRBV27 combines with J gene TRBJ1-5; D remains unclear. V was shortened by 3 bases and J by 6 bases, with 6 bases between the two germline ends. Germline CDR1 reads MNHEY; CDR2 reads SMNVEV (reference sequence). This CDR3 is 12 amino acids long. Written as DNA, the CDR3 is TGTGCCAGCAGTTTTTGGGCTCAGCCCCAGCATTTT. Its translation: CASSFWAQPQHF.

This chain joins TRBV7-2 and TRBJ2-7, with 7 bases fitting TRBD1. The J segment lost 2 bases and the V segment lost 1 base, leaving 5 bases of the junction unmatched. Germline V gene data show CDR1 as SGHTA and CDR2 as FQGNSA. The CDR3 runs 15 residues. CDR3 in DNA: TGTGCCAGCAGCTTAGTAGGGGGCGAGGCCTACGAGCAGTACTTC. Translated, it gives CASSLVGGEAYEQYF.

This chain uses TRBV2 with TRBJ2-2; tentative D call: TRBD1 (6 bases). Germline loops: CDR1 SNHLY, CDR2 FYNNEI. This CDR3 is built from 16 residues. Trimming removed 2 bases at V and 2 bases at J, with 12 bases between. The CDR3 spells CASSETGSVNTGELFF. CDR3 nucleotides: TGTGCCAGCAGTGAAACAGGGTCAGTTAACACCGGGGAGCTGTTTTTT.

The rearrangement links TRBV5-1 to TRBJ1-6; tentatively, D is TRBD1 (5 bases). CDR1 SGHRS and CDR2 YFSETQ come from the germline V gene. V was trimmed by 7 bases and J by 0 bases, leaving 14 bases between them. This CDR3 is built from 16 residues. The CDR3 nucleotides are TGCGCCAGCTCCCGGGGGGATAGCTCCTATAATTCACCCCTCCACTTT. The encoded protein is CASSRGDSSYNSPLHF.

This clonotype has more than one count but fewer than ten. The chain links TRBV3-1 to TRBJ2-3; 8 positions agree with TRBD2. Germline V gene data show CDR1 as LGHDT and CDR2 as YNNKEL (reference sequence). V trimming: 4 bases; J trimming: 1 base; junction bases outside the gene matches: 7. The CDR3 contains 16 residues. CDR3 DNA: TGTGCCAGCAGCCTTCCGGGACTAGGGGGCACAGATACGCAGTATTTT. It yields the protein CASSLPGLGGTDTQYF.

This clonotype was seen repeatedly, ten times or more. This chain joins TRBV6-2 or TRBV6-3 and TRBJ2-1, with 8 bases lining up with TRBD1. Trimming removed 2 bases from V and 9 bases from J; junction bases left unmatched: 9. The V gene's germline CDR1 is MNHEY and CDR2 SVGEGT. CDR3 length equals 15 residues. The CDR3 loop is CASSYQGAYAGEQFF. The CDR3 DNA is TGTGCCAGCAGTTACCAGGGGGCCTATGCTGGTGAGCAGTTCTTC.

This clonotype appeared a few times. The chain is built from TRBV2 and TRBJ2-3; no clear D. CDR1 and CDR2 (germline): SNHLY, FYNNEI. The CDR3 has 15 amino acids. Deletions cut 4 bases from V and 0 bases from J, with 11 bases between. Here the CDR3 DNA reads TGTGCCAGCAGTGGAAAGCCCACTAGCACAGATACGCAGTATTTT. The encoded protein is CASSGKPTSTDTQYF.

The rearrangement links TRBV18 to TRBJ2-5; D is uncertain. Germline CDR1 and CDR2: KGHSH and LQKENI. V was trimmed by 6 bases and J by 3 bases, leaving 14 bases between them. CDR3 length equals 14 residues. The CDR3 loop is CASSAGSWEETQYF. CDR3 DNA sequence: TGTGCCAGCTCGGCCGGGTCTTGGGAAGAGACCCAGTACTTC. Complete variable domain (other parts from reference TRBV18 and TRBJ2-5): NAGVMQNPRHLVRRRGQEARLRCSPMKGHSHVYWYRQLPEEGLKFMVYLQKENIIDESGMPKERFSAEFPKEGPSILRIQQVVRGDSAAYFCASSAGSWEETQYFGPGTRLLVL.

This clonotype has a count of ten or more. The chain employs TRBV12-3 or TRBV12-4 and TRBJ2-3; possible D gene TRBD2, 6 bases. Between the trimmed V and J ends, which lost 1 base and 5 bases, there was a span of 7 bases. CDR3 size: 13 residues. CDR3 loop: CASSLGGVDTQYF. As DNA, the CDR3 is TGTGCCAGCAGTTTAGGGGGGGTAGATACGCAGTATTTT.

A few counts support this clonotype. The chain carries TRBV12-3 or TRBV12-4 and TRBJ2-7, with D perhaps matching TRBD1 (5 bases). V shed 5 bases and J shed 1 base, with 12 bases lying between them. The CDR3 spans 14 residues. CDR3 region: CASSRRTGSYEQYF. The CDR3 coding sequence is TGTGCCAGCAGTAGGAGAACAGGTTCCTACGAGCAGTACTTC.

This clonotype has a handful of counts. The genes are TRBV12-3 or TRBV12-4 and TRBJ1-3; 7 bases line up with TRBD1. V lost 6 bases and J lost 10; bases outside the gene matches: 15. The CDR3 extends over 15 amino acids. The chain's CDR3 is CASRPSTGSIRTIYF. The CDR3 DNA follows: TGTGCCAGCAGACCCTCGACAGGGTCCATCCGGACCATATATTTT.

The chain is built from TRBV12-3 or TRBV12-4 and TRBJ1-5, with D unresolved. V was pared by 6 bases and J by 6 bases, with 18 bases between. This CDR3 is built from 15 residues. In DNA form, the CDR3 reads TGTGCCAGCAGCCCGCTGGGCTCTGGAGGTCAGCCCCAGCATTTT. It specifies CASSPLGSGGQPQHF.

In its sample, this clonotype was seen a few times. The chain uses TRBV28 and TRBJ2-3; D gene uncertain. The germline V gene has CDR1 MDHEN and CDR2 SYDVKM. The CDR3 has 12 residues. Trimming cost V 6 bases and J 1 base, with 5 bases left between them. The CDR3 region has the DNA TGTGCCAGCAGGCCCCGCACAGATACGCAGTATTTT. It translates to CASRPRTDTQYF.